These 20 T cell receptor beta chains share one sample of origin, sequenced in a study of radiotherapy plus CTLA-4 blockade in lung cancer. Here immunoSEQ multiplex PCR was the method, and the copy in TCRdb shows in-frame clones only, minus some. The profile shows over 100,000 clones, roughly 86% of them singletons. The sequences come from peripheral blood, collected from a patient treated with radiotherapy plus ipilimumab. Receptor source: a human donor with non-small cell lung cancer that progressed on radiotherapy plus ipilimumab. Some clones in this sample may be carry-over from other donors' samples.

This clone was recorded only once. This chain links TRBV4-2 with TRBJ1-3, with 8 bases fitting TRBD1. V trimming: 1 base; J trimming: 1 base; junction bases outside the gene matches: 12. The germline V gene encodes CDR1 LGHNA and CDR2 YNFKEQ. The CDR3 has 19 residues. The CDR3, as DNA: TGTGCCAGCAGCCAAGGAGGGGGGACAGGTTCGGGGTCTGGAAACACCATATATTTT. Its protein product is CASSQGGGTGSGSGNTIYF.

This rearrangement joins TRBV10-3 to TRBJ2-4; TRBD2 matches 12 bases. The CDR3 is 15 amino acids. The junction had 5 bases not matched to a gene; V was cut back by 3 bases and J by 8 bases. CDR1 and CDR2 (germline): ENHRY, SYGVKD. CDR3 in amino acids: CAISERTSGEHIQYF. CDR3 coding DNA: TGTGCCATCAGTGAAAGGACTAGCGGGGAACACATTCAGTACTTC.

V usage is TRBV9 and J usage is TRBJ2-5, with 10 positions matching TRBD2. The CDR3 covers 15 residues. Trimming removed 4 bases from V and 1 base from J; junction bases left unmatched: 4. Germline loops: CDR1 SGDLS, CDR2 YYNGEE. CDR3: CASSFLAGAQETQYF. In DNA form, the CDR3 reads TGTGCCAGCAGCTTCCTAGCGGGGGCCCAAGAGACCCAGTACTTC.

As DNA, the CDR3 is TGTGCCAGCAGCTTAGGCCAGAGCACAGATACGCAGTATTTT. It is translated as CASSLGQSTDTQYF. The chain combines TRBV7-9 with TRBJ2-3; no clear D. The CDR3 consists of 14 residues. The V end was cut by 1 base, the J end by 0 bases, with 5 bases between. Per the germline V gene, CDR1 is SEHNR and CDR2 is FQNEAQ (reference sequence).

This sequence joins TRBV6-5 and TRBJ1-1; unclear D gene. The CDR3 has 15 residues. Deletions cut 2 bases from V and 5 bases from J, with 15 bases between. Germline values: CDR1 MNHEY, CDR2 SVGAGI. The CDR3 region is CASSYMFQENTEAFF. CDR3 DNA: TGTGCCAGCAGTTACATGTTTCAGGAGAATACTGAAGCTTTCTTT.

In its sample, this clone was seen a few times. This chain connects TRBV6-1 to TRBJ2-7; D unclear. Germline V gives CDR1 MNHNS, CDR2 SASEGT. Trimming removed 4 bases from V and 6 bases from J, with 19 bases in between. The length of the CDR3 is 15 residues. The chain's CDR3 is CASSGFRVSLGEQYF. DNA of the CDR3: TGTGCCAGCAGTGGGTTCCGGGTCTCCCTGGGCGAGCAGTACTTC.

Comment on this clone: The same CDR3 is also encoded by other DNA sequences in this sample. The V call is TRBV6-5, the J call TRBJ2-1; the D call may be TRBD1 or TRBD2 (5 bases each). The CDR3 contains 15 residues. The V gene lost 2 bases and the J gene lost 0 bases, with 8 bases spanning the gap. In germline, CDR1 is MNHEY, CDR2 SVGAGI. The CDR3 sequence: CASSYGGLSYNEQFF. The CDR3 DNA is TGTGCCAGCAGTTACGGGGGTCTCTCCTACAATGAGCAGTTCTTC.

The V and J genes are TRBV6-1 and TRBJ2-7; D may be TRBD1 (5 bases). Germline values: CDR1 MNHNS, CDR2 SASEGT. V was clipped by 5 bases and J by 2 bases, with 13 bases between them. The CDR3 runs 14 residues. CDR3 amino acids: CASSTTRDTYEQYF. Here the CDR3 DNA reads TGTGCCAGCAGTACGACCAGGGATACCTACGAGCAGTACTTC.

The chain combines TRBV7-2 with TRBJ1-1; D unclear. CDR3 length equals 15 residues. V was cut by 1 base and J by 2 bases, with 11 bases left in between. The germline CDR1 and CDR2 sequences are SGHTA and FQGNSA. The chain's CDR3 is CASSLEVGYNTEAFF. CDR3 DNA sequence: TGTGCCAGCAGCTTAGAGGTCGGTTACAACACTGAAGCTTTCTTT.

The count of this clone is one. V and J are TRBV29-1 and TRBJ2-1; D remains unclear. The V gene lost 0 bases and the J gene lost 5 bases, with 11 bases spanning the gap. Germline V CDR1 and CDR2: SQVTM, ANQGSEA. CDR3 size: 14 residues. Here the CDR3 DNA reads TGCAGCGTTGAAGATTGGACGTCCCACAATGAGCAGTTCTTC. It is translated as CSVEDWTSHNEQFF.

On this clone itself: The same CDR3 also results from other DNA sequences found in this sample. The chain combines TRBV18 with TRBJ1-6; weak D call: TRBD1 (6 bases). This CDR3 is built from 15 residues. V dropped 6 bases and J dropped 6 bases, with 15 bases sitting between them. Looked up from germline, CDR1 is KGHSH and CDR2 is LQKENI. The CDR3 nucleotides are TGTGCCAGCTCCCTGTCCGGGACAATTAATTCACCCCTCCACTTT. This sequence encodes CASSLSGTINSPLHF.

This sequence joins TRBV5-4 and TRBJ2-6; D is unclear. The CDR3 consists of 14 residues. V was cut by 1 base and J by 1 base, with 3 bases left in between. Looked up from germline, CDR1 is SGHNT and CDR2 is YYREEE (reference sequence). The CDR3 here is CASSLLSGANVLTF. The CDR3 region has the DNA TGTGCCAGCAGCTTGCTTTCTGGGGCCAACGTCCTGACTTTC.

The chain combines TRBV7-8 with TRBJ1-1; TRBD1 aligns across 10 bases. The germline V gene has CDR1 SGHVS and CDR2 FQNEAQ. V shed 5 bases, J shed 3 bases, and the junction held 6 bases outside the gene matches. The CDR3 extends over 15 amino acids. In DNA, the CDR3 is TGTGCCAGCAGCGGAAGGACAGGGGGGTACACTGAAGCTTTCTTT. Its translation: CASSGRTGGYTEAFF.

V gene TRBV5-1 combines with J gene TRBJ2-5; D is unclear. The CDR3 totals 13 residues. Looked up from germline, CDR1 is SGHRS and CDR2 is YFSETQ. Trimming removed 3 bases from V and 2 bases from J, with 8 bases in between. This chain's CDR3 is CASSYGRQETQYF. CDR3 nucleotides: TGCGCCAGCAGCTATGGCAGACAAGAGACCCAGTACTTC. Based on the CDR3 plus reference TRBV5-1 and TRBJ2-5, the full variable domain is KAGVTQTPRYLIKTRGQQVTLSCSPISGHRSVSWYQQTPGQGLQFLFEYFSETQRNKGNFPGRFSGRQFSNSRSEMNVSTLELGDSALYLCASSYGRQETQYFGPGTRLLVL.

J is TRBJ2-2 and V is TRBV9; D may be TRBD1 (6 bases). In germline, CDR1 is SGDLS, CDR2 YYNGEE. V was shortened by 1 base and J by 6 bases, with 13 bases between the two germline ends. The CDR3 loop spans 15 amino acids. The CDR3 reads CASSVYRVNPGELFF. The DNA for the CDR3 is TGTGCCAGCAGCGTATACAGGGTAAATCCCGGGGAGCTGTTTTTT.

The chain has TRBV7-9 and TRBJ2-1, with 9 bases fitting TRBD1. V trimming: 7 bases; J trimming: 7 bases; junction bases outside the gene matches: 8. Germline loops: CDR1 SEHNR, CDR2 FQNEAQ (reference sequence). This CDR3 contains 14 residues. CDR3 nucleotide sequence: TGTGCCAGCACTGACAGGGGGGAATGGAATGAGCAGTTCTTC. It encodes CASTDRGEWNEQFF. The entire variable domain, with the rest obtained from reference TRBV7-9 and TRBJ2-1, is as follows: DTGVSQNPRHKITKRGQNVTFRCDPISEHNRLYWYRQTLGQGPEFLTYFQNEAQLEKSRLLSDRFSAERPKGSFSTLEIQRTEQGDSAMYLCASTDRGEWNEQFFGPGTRLTVL.

The DNA of the CDR3 is TGTGCCAGCAGTTACTCCGGGACGGAGAGTGAAGCTTTCTTT. Its protein product is CASSYSGTESEAFF. J is TRBJ1-1 and V is TRBV6-6, with D possibly being TRBD1 (5 bases). Germline V gene lookup returns CDR1 MNHNY and CDR2 SVGAGI (reference sequence). The CDR3 runs 14 residues. V lost 0 bases to trimming and J lost 7 bases, with 12 bases between them.

V gene TRBV7-8 combines with J gene TRBJ2-1; TRBD2 matches at 10 bases. Losses at the gene ends were 6 bases for V and 7 bases for J; bases not matched to a gene: 18. Germline V gene lookup returns CDR1 SGHVS and CDR2 FQNEAQ. The CDR3 contains 18 residues. The CDR3 nucleotides read TGTGCCAGCAGGAGACAAACTACAGCGGGGGGGTGGCAAAATGAGCAGTTCTTC. Translated: CASRRQTTAGGWQNEQFF.

This clone showed up just a few times. This sequence joins TRBV4-2 and TRBJ2-7; D may match TRBD1 or TRBD2 (6 bases each). The germline V gene encodes CDR1 LGHNA and CDR2 YNFKEQ. Trimming stripped 4 bases from V and 3 bases from J, with 16 bases between. The CDR3 length is 15 residues. In nucleotides, the CDR3 is TGTGCCAGCAGCCCGTTGGAGGGGGGTGACTACGAGCAGTACTTC. Protein sequence: CASSPLEGGDYEQYF.

This chain joins TRBV28 and TRBJ1-2; the D gene is possibly TRBD1 (5 bases). This CDR3 is built from 14 residues. CDR1 and CDR2 (germline): MDHEN, SYDVKM. V was trimmed by 2 bases and J by 4 bases, leaving 11 bases between them. CDR3 nucleotide sequence: TGTGCCAGCAGTTTAAGGGGTTCGGGCTATGGCTACACCTTC. Protein: CASSLRGSGYGYTF.